Listed below are T cell receptor beta chains from one sample, sequenced in a study of a mutant IDH1 vaccine in newly diagnosed glioma. TCRdb's table, derived via immunoSEQ multiplex PCR, lists solely in-frame clones and lacks some. Of roughly 70,000 clones detected, around 80% appear once; the ten largest clones hold roughly 4.4%. The starting material was peripheral blood mononuclear cells (PBMCs), obtained from a glioma patient treated with radiotherapy, temozolomide or both. Receptor source: a woman aged 18-29 years with glioma. Some clones in this sample may be carry-over from other donors' samples. CDR3s include the opening cysteine and the closing phenylalanine or tryptophan. The D gene is left open where the match is weak. A clone size is listed for some rows: how often the clone was seen (once, few, many), or a class if it is expanded.

j_call | v_call | cdr3_length | clone_size | d_call | cdr3_nt | cdr3_aa
TRBJ2-7 | TRBV7-6 | 14 | . | . | TGTGCCAGCAGCTTAGGTCCAGGGCGACCCGAGCAGTACTTC | CASSLGPGRPEQYF
TRBJ1-2 | TRBV29-1 | 13 | . | TRBD1 | TGCAGCGTTTCAGGACAGGGAGGGAAAGGCTACACCTTC | CSVSGQGGKGYTF
TRBJ2-7 | TRBV5-1 | 14 | . | . | TGCGCCAGCAGCTTATCCTTCAGCTCCTACGAGCAGTACTTC | CASSLSFSSYEQYF
TRBJ2-7 | TRBV30 | 13 | once | . | TGTGCCTGGAGTGTACTCCTAGGCTACGAGCAGTACTTC | CAWSVLLGYEQYF
TRBJ1-2 | TRBV14 | 18 | . | TRBD1 | TGTGCCAGCAGCAGAATGGGACAGGGACCCCGTAATAACTATGGCTACACCTTC | CASSRMGQGPRNNYGYTF
TRBJ2-7 | TRBV6-6 | 16 | . | . | TGTGCCAGCATCTTAGGGGGACCTCCTAGCTCCTACGAGCAGTACTTC | CASILGGPPSSYEQYF
TRBJ2-7 | TRBV5-1 | 14 | . | . | TGCGCCAGCAGCTTGGAAGGGAAACCCTACGAGCAGTACTTC | CASSLEGKPYEQYF
TRBJ2-1 | TRBV5-6 | 16 | . | TRBD1 | TGTGCCAGCAGTTTCGCCGGGACAGGGGCGTTTAATGAGCAGTTCTTC | CASSFAGTGAFNEQFF
TRBJ1-5 | TRBV5-1 | 16 | few | TRBD1 | TGCGCCAGCAGCTCCCTCGGGACAGGGGACAATCAGCCCCAGCATTTT | CASSSLGTGDNQPQHF
TRBJ2-7 | TRBV6-1 | 16 | . | TRBD2 | TGTGCCAGCAGTGCCGTACGACTAGCGGGGGGGGACGAGCAGTACTTC | CASSAVRLAGGDEQYF
TRBJ2-2 | TRBV19 | 14 | . | . | TGTGCCAGTAGTATAGGTAGTCGCACCGGGGAGCTGTTTTTT | CASSIGSRTGELFF
TRBJ2-7 | TRBV29-1 | 11 | . | . | TGCAGCGTCCGAACCCCCTGGGAGCAGTACTTC | CSVRTPWEQYF
TRBJ1-3 | TRBV5-4 | 12 | . | . | TGTGCCAGCAGCTTGGACAGTAACACCATATATTTT | CASSLDSNTIYF
TRBJ2-1 | TRBV19 | 14 | once | TRBD1 | TGTGCCAGTCGACCGGCGACAGGGTACAATGAGCAGTTCTTC | CASRPATGYNEQFF
TRBJ1-2 | TRBV30 | 15 | . | . | TGTGCCTGGGGGAAATTGTCCCCGGGGGCCTATGGCTACACCTTC | CAWGKLSPGAYGYTF
TRBJ2-1 | TRBV25-1 | 13 | . | . | TGTGCCAGCTCGAGCGGTAACCTTAATGAGCAGTTCTTC | CASSSGNLNEQFF
TRBJ2-7 | TRBV6-1 | 17 | . | . | TGTGCCAGCAGTGAAGCGCCTCTCAGTCGGGGGATCTACGAGCAGTACTTC | CASSEAPLSRGIYEQYF
TRBJ1-2 | TRBV2 | 15 | . | . | TGTGCCAGCAGTGAAGCAACAGGGAGGGACTATGGCTACACCTTC | CASSEATGRDYGYTF
TRBJ1-2 | TRBV4-1 | 15 | . | TRBD1 | TGCGCCAGCAGCCAATATTCACAGGGGTACTATGGCTACACCTTC | CASSQYSQGYYGYTF
TRBJ2-5 | TRBV19 | 13 | . | . | TGTGCCAGTAGTATCCGGGATAGGGAGACCCAGTACTTC | CASSIRDRETQYF
TRBJ2-1 | TRBV30 | 14 | . | . | TGTGCATGGACGGCTTCCAGCTCCTACAATGAGCAGTTCTTC | CAWTASSSYNEQFF
TRBJ1-1 | TRBV5-4 | 14 | . | . | TGTGCCAGCAGCTCGGACATGCTGAACACTGAAGCTTTCTTT | CASSSDMLNTEAFF
TRBJ2-7 | TRBV5-1 | 15 | . | . | TGCGCCAGCAGCTTGGACCAGGGAGAAAGCTACGAGCAGTACTTC | CASSLDQGESYEQYF
TRBJ2-7 | TRBV7-2 | 15 | . | . | TGTGCCAGCTTGAGGCCGGGACTTGATTCCTACGAGCAGTACTTC | CASLRPGLDSYEQYF
TRBJ1-5 | TRBV7-9 | 14 | . | . | TGTGCCAGCAGCTCTTGGGATGACAATCAGCCCCAGCATTTT | CASSSWDDNQPQHF
TRBJ1-5 | TRBV5-1 | 14 | . | . | TGCGCCAGCAGCCCCTTGGGAGATCAGCAGCCCCAGCATTTT | CASSPLGDQQPQHF
TRBJ1-2 | TRBV25-1 | 15 | . | TRBD1 | TGTGCCAGCAGTGAGACAGGGAGAGTGGTAGGAGGCTACACCTTC | CASSETGRVVGGYTF
TRBJ2-3 | TRBV14 | 16 | once | . | TGTGCCAGCAGCCAAGAGGACGAACGGGGCACAGATACGCAGTATTTT | CASSQEDERGTDTQYF
TRBJ1-5 | TRBV7-2 | 15 | . | . | TGTGCCAGCAGCTCACCAAGGGCCTTAAATCAGCCCCAGCATTTT | CASSSPRALNQPQHF
TRBJ2-3 | TRBV7-3 | 18 | . | . | TGTGCCAGCCCCCTAGTGGGGGGCCCCCTTTTTGGAACAGATACGCAGTATTTT | CASPLVGGPLFGTDTQYF
TRBJ1-3 | TRBV2 | 16 | . | . | TGTGCCAGCACCGGAGACTCAACTAGCTCTGGAAACACCATATATTTT | CASTGDSTSSGNTIYF
TRBJ1-5 | TRBV19 | 15 | . | . | TGTGCCAGTAGTACCTCTTGGGGGGCTCGACAGCCCCAGCATTTT | CASSTSWGARQPQHF